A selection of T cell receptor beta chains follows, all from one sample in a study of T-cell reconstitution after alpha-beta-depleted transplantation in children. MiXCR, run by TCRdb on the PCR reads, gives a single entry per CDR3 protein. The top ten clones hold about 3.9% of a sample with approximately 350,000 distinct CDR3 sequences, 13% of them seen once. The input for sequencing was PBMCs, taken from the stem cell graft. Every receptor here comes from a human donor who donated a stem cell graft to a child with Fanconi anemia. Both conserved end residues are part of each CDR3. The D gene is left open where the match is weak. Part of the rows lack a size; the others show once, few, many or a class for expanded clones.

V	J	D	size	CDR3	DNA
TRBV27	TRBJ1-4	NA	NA	CASSLSGGYGEKLFF	TGTGCCAGCAGTTTATCGGGAGGGTATGGAGAAAAACTGTTTTTT
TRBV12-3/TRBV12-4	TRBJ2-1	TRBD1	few	CASSPQGAVGEQFF	TGTGCCAGCAGTCCACAGGGGGCTGTAGGTGAGCAGTTCTTC
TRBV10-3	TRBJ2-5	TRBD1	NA	CANSWTGSQETQYF	TGTGCCAATAGCTGGACAGGGAGCCAAGAGACCCAGTACTTC
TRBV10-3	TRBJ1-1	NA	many	CAIGGLATEAFF	TGTGCCATCGGGGGTTTGGCCACTGAAGCTTTCTTT
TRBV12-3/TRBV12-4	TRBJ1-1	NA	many	CASSLGSNTEAFF	TGCGCCAGCAGCTTGGGGTCGAACACTGAAGCTTTCTTT
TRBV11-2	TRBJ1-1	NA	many	CASSLEAGANTEAFF	TGTGCCAGCAGCTTAGAGGCAGGAGCGAACACTGAAGCTTTCTTT
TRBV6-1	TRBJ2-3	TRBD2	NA	CASSAGLAGEADTQYF	TGTGCCAGCAGCGCGGGACTAGCGGGGGAGGCAGATACGCAGTATTTT
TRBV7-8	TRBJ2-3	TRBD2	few	CASSGLAGGPEPTDTQYF	TGTGCCAGCAGCGGTTTAGCGGGGGGGCCGGAACCCACAGATACGCAGTATTTT
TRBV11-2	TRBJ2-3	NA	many	CASSLGDPSTDTQYF	TGTGCCAGCAGCTTGGGGGATCCAAGCACAGATACGCAGTATTTT
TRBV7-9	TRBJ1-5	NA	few	CASSLGPGQPQHF	TGTGCCAGCAGCTTGGGGCCGGGTCAGCCCCAGCATTTT
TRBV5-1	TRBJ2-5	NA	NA	CASSPGTTVGTQYF	TGCGCCAGCAGCCCTGGGACAACCGTGGGAACCCAGTACTTC
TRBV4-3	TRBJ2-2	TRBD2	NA	CASSPYLAGATGELFF	TGCGCCAGCAGCCCCTACCTAGCGGGGGCGACCGGGGAGCTGTTTTTT
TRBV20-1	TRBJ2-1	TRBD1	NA	CSAGTGGHNEQFF	TGCAGTGCTGGAACAGGGGGACACAATGAGCAGTTCTTC
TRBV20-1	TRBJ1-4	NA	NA	CSATTSEKLFF	TGCAGTGCGACCACGAGTGAAAAACTGTTTTTT
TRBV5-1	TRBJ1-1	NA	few	CASSLAGVGAAEAFF	TGCGCCAGCAGCTTGGCCGGGGTGGGAGCGGCTGAAGCTTTCTTT
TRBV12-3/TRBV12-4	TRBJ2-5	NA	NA	CASNQDRKETQYF	TGTGCCAGCAATCAGGACAGAAAAGAGACCCAGTACTTC
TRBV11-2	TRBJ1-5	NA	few	CASSQAPLNQPQHF	TGTGCCAGCAGCCAGGCCCCACTGAATCAGCCCCAGCATTTT
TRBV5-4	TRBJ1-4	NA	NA	CASSSAGKAGEKLFF	TGTGCCAGCAGCTCGGCAGGGAAGGCAGGGGAAAAACTGTTTTTT
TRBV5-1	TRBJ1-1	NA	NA	CASSLDRVEIEAFF	TGCGCCAGCAGCTTGGATCGGGTGGAAATTGAAGCTTTCTTT
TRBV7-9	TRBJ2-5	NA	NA	CASSPPAGGNQETQYF	TGTGCCAGCAGCCCCCCCGCTGGCGGGAACCAAGAGACCCAGTACTTC
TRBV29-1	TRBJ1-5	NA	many	CSVDERRGEPQHF	TGCAGCGTTGATGAACGAAGAGGGGAGCCCCAGCATTTT
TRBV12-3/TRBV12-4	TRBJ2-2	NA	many	CASTQGAGANTGELFF	TGTGCCAGCACCCAGGGGGCGGGGGCGAACACCGGGGAGCTGTTTTTT
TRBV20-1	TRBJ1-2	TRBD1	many	CSASPGQGYGYTF	TGCAGTGCCTCCCCGGGACAGGGCTATGGCTACACCTTC
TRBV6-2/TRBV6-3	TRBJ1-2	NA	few	CASSPDGYGYTF	TGTGCCAGCAGTCCGGACGGTTATGGCTACACCTTC
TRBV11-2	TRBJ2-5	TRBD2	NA	CASSLDRRGGGETQYF	TGTGCCAGCAGCTTAGATCGACGGGGCGGGGGAGAGACCCAGTACTTC
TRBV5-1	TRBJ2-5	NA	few	CASSPFPEKLSETQYF	TGCGCCAGCAGTCCTTTCCCCGAGAAGCTATCAGAGACCCAGTACTTC
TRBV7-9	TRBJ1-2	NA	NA	CASSPEGGYRGYTF	TGTGCCAGCAGCCCTGAGGGAGGGTACCGTGGCTACACCTTC
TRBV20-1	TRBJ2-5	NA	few	CSAAQRPETQYF	TGCAGTGCTGCTCAGAGACCAGAGACCCAGTACTTC
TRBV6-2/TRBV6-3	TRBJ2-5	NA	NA	CASSSHHQETQYF	TGTGCCAGCAGTTCACACCACCAAGAGACCCAGTACTTC